This T cell receptor beta chain was observed in a study of response to subunit inactivated influenza vaccine. Study-level results: Authors proposed each seasonal influenza vaccination draws in few new T cells.

V dropped 4 bases and J dropped 0 bases, with 15 bases sitting between them. This CDR3 spans 16 amino acids. The V gene's germline CDR1 is SNHLY and CDR2 FYNNEI. This clonotype was found many times. Antigen: not known. TCRdb passed the RT-PCR reads through MiXCR, listing each CDR3 protein once. The table records a few hundred thousand distinct CDR3 sequences, approximately 15% of them present only once. The sequence was obtained from a man over 45 who received an inactivated influenza vaccine. This specimen consisted of PBMCs from blood, obtained approximately 12 days after vaccination. The chain links TRBV2 to TRBJ1-1, with D possibly being TRBD1 (5 bases). In DNA, the CDR3 is TGTGCCAGCAGTGCCGGGACGGTGGGGATGAACACTGAAGCTTTCTTT. This translates into CASSAGTVGMNTEAFF.